This record concerns one T cell receptor beta chain sequence. What antigen it recognizes has not been identified. No much larger clonotype is one base removed from it; base qualities were not supplied. The record originates from a study of PD-1 blockade in classical Hodgkin lymphoma (TCRdb year 2020). Study-level background: Nivolumab dosing was 3 mg/kg intravenously every 2 weeks, continuing until either disease progression or unacceptable toxicity. The study used CyTOF and TCR beta sequencing to define a peripheral blood immune signature of response to PD-1 blockade in classical Hodgkin lymphoma. The research as a whole found: The study was limited to a single clinical trial cohort, and causes of repertoire differences, possibly disease activity or prior therapy, remained undefined. Trial patients with a complete response had baseline diversity similar to that of newly diagnosed patients, while partial responders and progressors had significantly lower diversity. Baseline TCR diversity was reported to be lower in newly diagnosed patients than in healthy donors and to be lower still in relapsed/refractory patients. A significant rise by C4D1 was seen in CD4+ but not CD8+ TCR diversity (p=0.0027 vs p=0.16), with the rise being most apparent in complete responders (p=0.02). Lower diversity was observed in patients in whom nivolumab was started less than 1 year after ASCT, and these patients were excluded from later analyses so that confounding by immune reconstitution would be avoided.

Based on the germline V gene (reference sequence), the CDR1 and CDR2 sequences are MNHEY and SMNVEV. Reading from cysteine to phenylalanine, the CDR3 counts 13 amino acids. Only CDR3 DNA is held: 39 bases, read in frame from base 1. V is clipped by 2 bases and J by 4 bases, and the sequence between their germline boundaries is 6 bases long. Genomic DNA was isolated using the Qiagen DNeasy kit from unsorted PBMCs as well as from negatively selected CD4+ and CD8+ fractions. Using primers that anneal to V and J segments, immunoSEQ multiplex PCR amplified the TCR beta CDR3 regions. A synthetic immune receptor repertoire was used to minimize amplification bias, and remaining bias was computationally removed after sequencing. The study's own analysis went as follows. Repertoire diversity was quantified as the Shannon entropy index using custom Python scripts. Unsorted, CD4+ and CD8+ repertoires were examined separately, except in combined analyses, for which CD4+ and CD8+ sequences were merged in silico. Clonal expansion was defined as a frequency increase of at least 2-fold after treatment compared with C1D1, and clones undetected at baseline were assigned a pseudocount of 0.5. Singleton clones were defined as clones with 0 or 1 copy at C1D1, and non-singleton clones were defined as clones with 2 or more copies. By matching protein sequences in sorted samples from the same patient, clones expanded in unsorted samples were annotated as CD4+, CD8+ or unknown. Wilcoxon tests on paired samples were used to test changes in diversity from C1D1 to C4D1. TCRdb carries this immuneACCESS record with in-frame sequences only. Its versions omit some clonotypes, under half of them owing to an unresolved V gene in the studies checked, with the rest unexplained. V and J calls and clone size are as listed in that table; D and trimming were resolved from the DNA. Recorded for this sample are about 15,000 clones; around 80% of them occurred a single time. The ten biggest clones cover about 25% of the sample.

The time point label here, explained by the study, means: cycle 2 day 1 (C2D1) of nivolumab. Every trial patient had relapsed after autologous stem cell transplantation, and cohorts A, B and C differed in prior brentuximab vedotin exposure. The trial cohort was composed of around 60 patients with relapsed/refractory classical Hodgkin lymphoma, for whom complete response, partial response or progressive disease was recorded as best overall response. In the multi-cohort phase II CheckMate 205 trial, trial patients received single-agent nivolumab. An independent review committee assessed best overall response by applying the 2007 International Working Group response criteria. Trial PBMCs were collected just before the start of nivolumab (C1D1) and during therapy at cycle 2 day 1 and cycle 4 day 1. Peripheral blood was collected in 8 mL Vacutainer Cell Preparation Tubes, from which PBMCs were isolated by centrifugation and then cryopreserved.

The receptor was derived from a human donor with classical Hodgkin lymphoma. The chain joins TRBV27 to TRBJ1-5, with an unclear D gene assignment. The sequencing here drew on peripheral blood mononuclear cells (PBMCs), taken before the second cycle of nivolumab. The nucleotides are TGTGCCAGCAGTTTAGTTAATAATCAGCCCCAGCATTTT. This is translated as CASSLVNNQPQHF.